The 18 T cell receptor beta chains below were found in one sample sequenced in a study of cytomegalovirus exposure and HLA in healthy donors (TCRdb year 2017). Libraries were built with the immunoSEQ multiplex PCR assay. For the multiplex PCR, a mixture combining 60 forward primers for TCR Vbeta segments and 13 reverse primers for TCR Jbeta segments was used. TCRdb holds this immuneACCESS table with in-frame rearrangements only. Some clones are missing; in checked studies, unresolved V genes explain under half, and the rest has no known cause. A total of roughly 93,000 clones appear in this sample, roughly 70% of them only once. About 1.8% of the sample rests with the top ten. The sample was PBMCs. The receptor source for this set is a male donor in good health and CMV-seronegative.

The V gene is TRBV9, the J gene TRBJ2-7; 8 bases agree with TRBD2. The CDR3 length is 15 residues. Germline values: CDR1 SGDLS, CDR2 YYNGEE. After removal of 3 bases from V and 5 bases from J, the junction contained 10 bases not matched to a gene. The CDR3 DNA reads TGTGCCAGCAGCGAGCAACAGGGAGCGGGGGACGAGCAGTACTTC. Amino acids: CASSEQQGAGDEQYF.

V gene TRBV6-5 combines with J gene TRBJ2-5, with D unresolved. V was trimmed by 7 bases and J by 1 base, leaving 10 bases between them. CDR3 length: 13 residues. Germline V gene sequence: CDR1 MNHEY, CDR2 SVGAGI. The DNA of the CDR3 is TGTGCCAGCAAAGTGGCCGTCCAAGAGACCCAGTACTTC. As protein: CASKVAVQETQYF.

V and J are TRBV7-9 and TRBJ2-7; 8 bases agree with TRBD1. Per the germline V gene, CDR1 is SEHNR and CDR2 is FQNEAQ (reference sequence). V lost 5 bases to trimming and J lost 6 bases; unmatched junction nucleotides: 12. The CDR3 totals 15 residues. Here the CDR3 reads CASSPAPGGAFEQYF. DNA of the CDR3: TGTGCCAGCAGCCCAGCCCCAGGGGGCGCTTTCGAGCAGTACTTC.

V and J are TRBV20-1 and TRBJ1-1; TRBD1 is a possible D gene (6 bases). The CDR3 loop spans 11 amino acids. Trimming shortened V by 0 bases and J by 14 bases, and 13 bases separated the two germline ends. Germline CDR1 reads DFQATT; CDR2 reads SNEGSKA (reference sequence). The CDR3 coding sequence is TGCAGTGCTAGAGAGCCCGGACAGCCGTTCTTT. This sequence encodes CSAREPGQPFF.

The CDR3 loop reads CASSLLQGAVGTEAFF. CDR3 sequence (DNA): TGTGCCAGCAGTCTTTTACAGGGGGCGGTTGGCACTGAAGCTTTCTTT. The V and J genes are TRBV28 and TRBJ1-1, with 9 bases fitting TRBD1. This CDR3 spans 16 amino acids. CDR1 and CDR2 from the germline V gene are MDHEN and SYDVKM. The junction had 11 bases not matched to a gene; V was cut back by 5 bases and J by 4 bases.

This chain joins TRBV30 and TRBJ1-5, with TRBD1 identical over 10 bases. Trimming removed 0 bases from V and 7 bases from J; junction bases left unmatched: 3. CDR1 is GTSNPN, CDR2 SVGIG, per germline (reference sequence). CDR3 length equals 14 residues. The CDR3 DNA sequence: TGTGCCTGGAGTGTTGGGACAGGGGTACAGCCCCAGCATTTT. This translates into CAWSVGTGVQPQHF.

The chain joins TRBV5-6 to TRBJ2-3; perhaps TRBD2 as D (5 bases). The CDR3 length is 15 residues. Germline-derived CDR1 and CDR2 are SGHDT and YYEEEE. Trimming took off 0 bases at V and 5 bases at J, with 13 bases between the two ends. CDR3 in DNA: TGTGCCAGCAGCTTGGTACAGCCCGGGGAAGATACGCAGTATTTT. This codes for CASSLVQPGEDTQYF.

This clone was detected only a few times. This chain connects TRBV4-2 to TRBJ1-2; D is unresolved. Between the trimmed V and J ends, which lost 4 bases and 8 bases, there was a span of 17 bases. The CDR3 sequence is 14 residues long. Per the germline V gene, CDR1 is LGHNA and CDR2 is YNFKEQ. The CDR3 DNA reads TGTGCCAGCAGCCCAAGACGGGGTTTAGAGGGCTACACCTTC. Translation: CASSPRRGLEGYTF.

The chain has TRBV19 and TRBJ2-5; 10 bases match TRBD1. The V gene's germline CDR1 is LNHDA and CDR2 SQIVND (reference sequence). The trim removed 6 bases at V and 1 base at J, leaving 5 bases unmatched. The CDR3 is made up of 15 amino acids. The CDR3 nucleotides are TGTGCCAGTAGCCCGGGACAGGGGCCCCAAGAGACCCAGTACTTC. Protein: CASSPGQGPQETQYF. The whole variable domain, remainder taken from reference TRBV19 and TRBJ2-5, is DGGITQSPKYLFRKEGQNVTLSCEQNLNHDAMYWYRQDPGQGLRLIYYSQIVNDFQKGDIAEGYSVSREKKESFPLTVTSAQKNPTAFYLCASSPGQGPQETQYFGPGTRLLVL.

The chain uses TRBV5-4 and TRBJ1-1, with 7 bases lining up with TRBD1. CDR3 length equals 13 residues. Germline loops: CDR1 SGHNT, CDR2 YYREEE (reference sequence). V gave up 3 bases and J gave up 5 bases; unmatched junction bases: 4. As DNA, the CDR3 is TGTGCCAGCAGCTCAACCAGGGGGACTGAAGCTTTCTTT. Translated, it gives CASSSTRGTEAFF.

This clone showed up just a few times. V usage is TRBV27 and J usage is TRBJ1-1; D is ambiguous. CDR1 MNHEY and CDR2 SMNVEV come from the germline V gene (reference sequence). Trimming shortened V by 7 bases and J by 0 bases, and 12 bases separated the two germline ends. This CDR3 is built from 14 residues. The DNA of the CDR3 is TGTGCCAGCATCCCCAGCGCCCTGAACACTGAAGCTTTCTTT. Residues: CASIPSALNTEAFF.

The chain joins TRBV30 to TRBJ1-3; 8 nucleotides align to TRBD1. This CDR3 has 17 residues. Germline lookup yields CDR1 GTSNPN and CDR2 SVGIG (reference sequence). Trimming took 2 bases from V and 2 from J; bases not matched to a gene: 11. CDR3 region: CAWSITGTGQTGNTIYF. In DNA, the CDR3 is TGTGCCTGGAGTATAACCGGGACAGGCCAAACTGGAAACACCATATATTTT.

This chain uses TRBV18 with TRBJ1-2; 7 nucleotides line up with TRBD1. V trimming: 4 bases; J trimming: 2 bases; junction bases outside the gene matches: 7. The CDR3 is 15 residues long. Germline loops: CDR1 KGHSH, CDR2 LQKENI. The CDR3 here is CASSLGTEYNYGYTF. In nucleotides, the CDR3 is TGTGCCAGCTCACTAGGGACAGAATACAACTATGGCTACACCTTC.

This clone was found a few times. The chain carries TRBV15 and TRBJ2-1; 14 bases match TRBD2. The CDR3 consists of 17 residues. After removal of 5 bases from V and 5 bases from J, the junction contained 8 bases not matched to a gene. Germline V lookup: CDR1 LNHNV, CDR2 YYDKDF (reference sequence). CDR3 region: CATSEGLAGVFNNEQFF. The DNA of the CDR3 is TGTGCCACCAGCGAGGGACTAGCGGGAGTATTTAACAATGAGCAGTTCTTC.

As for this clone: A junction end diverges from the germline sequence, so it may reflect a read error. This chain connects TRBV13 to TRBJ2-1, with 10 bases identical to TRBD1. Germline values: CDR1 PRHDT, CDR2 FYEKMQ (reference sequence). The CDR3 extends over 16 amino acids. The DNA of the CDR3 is TGTGCCAGCAGCCTAGGACAGGGGGGCCCATACAATGAGCAGTTCTTC. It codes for CASSLGQGGPYNEQFF.

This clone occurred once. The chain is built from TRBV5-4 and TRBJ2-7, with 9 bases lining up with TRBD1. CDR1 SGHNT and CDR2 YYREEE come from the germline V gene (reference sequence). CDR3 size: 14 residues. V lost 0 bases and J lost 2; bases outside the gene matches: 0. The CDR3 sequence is CASSLGDRAYEQYF. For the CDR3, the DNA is TGTGCCAGCAGCTTGGGGGACAGGGCCTACGAGCAGTACTTC.

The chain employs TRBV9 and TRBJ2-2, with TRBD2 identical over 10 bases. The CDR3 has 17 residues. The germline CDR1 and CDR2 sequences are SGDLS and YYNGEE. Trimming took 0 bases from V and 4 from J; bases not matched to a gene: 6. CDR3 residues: CASSVGLAGVRTGELFF. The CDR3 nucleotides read TGTGCCAGCAGCGTAGGCCTAGCGGGAGTTCGCACCGGGGAGCTGTTTTTT. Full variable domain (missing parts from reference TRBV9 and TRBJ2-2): DSGVTQTPKHLITATGQRVTLRCSPRSGDLSVYWYQQSLDQGLQFLIQYYNGEERAKGNILERFSAQQFPDLHSELNLSSLELGDSALYFCASSVGLAGVRTGELFFGEGSRLTVL.

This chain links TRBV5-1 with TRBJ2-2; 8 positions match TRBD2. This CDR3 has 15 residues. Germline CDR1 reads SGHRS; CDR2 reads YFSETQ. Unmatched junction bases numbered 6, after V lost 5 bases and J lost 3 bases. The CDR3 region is CASRLAGKDTGELFF. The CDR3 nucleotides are TGCGCCAGCAGGTTAGCGGGAAAGGACACCGGGGAGCTGTTTTTT.